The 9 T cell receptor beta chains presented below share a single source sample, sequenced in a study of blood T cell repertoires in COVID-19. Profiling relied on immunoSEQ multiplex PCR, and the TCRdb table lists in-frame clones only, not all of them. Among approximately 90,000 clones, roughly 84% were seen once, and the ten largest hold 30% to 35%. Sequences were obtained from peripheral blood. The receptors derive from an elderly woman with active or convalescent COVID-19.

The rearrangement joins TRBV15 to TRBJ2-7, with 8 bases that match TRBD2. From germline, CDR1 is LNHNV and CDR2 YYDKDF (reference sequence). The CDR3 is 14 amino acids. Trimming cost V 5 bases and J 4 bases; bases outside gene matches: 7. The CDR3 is CATSPGGDGYEQYF. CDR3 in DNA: TGTGCCACCAGCCCGGGGGGGGACGGGTACGAGCAGTACTTC.

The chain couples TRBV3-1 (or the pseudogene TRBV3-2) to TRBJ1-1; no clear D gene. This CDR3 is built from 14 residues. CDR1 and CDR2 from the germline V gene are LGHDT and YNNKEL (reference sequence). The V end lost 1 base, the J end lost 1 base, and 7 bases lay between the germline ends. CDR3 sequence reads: CASSQAPWNTEAFF. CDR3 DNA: TGTGCCAGCAGCCAAGCCCCGTGGAACACTGAAGCTTTCTTT.

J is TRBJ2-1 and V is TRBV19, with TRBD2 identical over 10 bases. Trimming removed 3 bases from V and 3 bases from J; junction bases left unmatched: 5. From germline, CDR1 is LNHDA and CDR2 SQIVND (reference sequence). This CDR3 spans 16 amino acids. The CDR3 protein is CASSIQLAGVYNEQFF. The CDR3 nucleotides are TGTGCCAGTAGTATCCAGCTAGCGGGAGTCTACAATGAGCAGTTCTTC.

CDR3: CASSVFDIRDREQFF. In DNA form, the CDR3 reads TGTGCCAGCAGCGTATTTGACATCCGGGACAGGGAGCAGTTCTTC. This chain joins TRBV7-8 and TRBJ2-1; 8 nucleotides agree with TRBD1. Trimming removed 5 bases from V and 10 bases from J; junction bases left unmatched: 13. Germline assignment: CDR1 SGHVS and CDR2 FQNEAQ. The CDR3 totals 15 residues.

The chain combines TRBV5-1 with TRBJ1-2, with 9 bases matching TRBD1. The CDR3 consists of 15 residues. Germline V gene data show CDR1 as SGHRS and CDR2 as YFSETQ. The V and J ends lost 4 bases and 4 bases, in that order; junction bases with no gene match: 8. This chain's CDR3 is CASSPGQGWGYGYTF. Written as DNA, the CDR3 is TGCGCCAGCAGCCCGGGACAGGGCTGGGGCTATGGCTACACCTTC.

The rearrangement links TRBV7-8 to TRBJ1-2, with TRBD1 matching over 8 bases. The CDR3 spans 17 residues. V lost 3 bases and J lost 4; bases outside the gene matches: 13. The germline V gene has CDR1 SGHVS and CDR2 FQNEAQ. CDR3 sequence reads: CASSLQGQVRDPYGYTF. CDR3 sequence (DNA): TGTGCCAGCAGCTTGCAGGGACAGGTCCGCGACCCCTATGGCTACACCTTC.

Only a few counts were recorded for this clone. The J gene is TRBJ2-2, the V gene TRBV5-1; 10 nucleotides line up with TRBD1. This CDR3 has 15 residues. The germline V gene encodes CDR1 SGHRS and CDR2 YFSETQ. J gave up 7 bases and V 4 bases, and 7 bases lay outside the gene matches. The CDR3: CASSAGTGVIGELFF. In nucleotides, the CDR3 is TGCGCCAGCAGCGCCGGGACAGGGGTTATCGGGGAGCTGTTTTTT.

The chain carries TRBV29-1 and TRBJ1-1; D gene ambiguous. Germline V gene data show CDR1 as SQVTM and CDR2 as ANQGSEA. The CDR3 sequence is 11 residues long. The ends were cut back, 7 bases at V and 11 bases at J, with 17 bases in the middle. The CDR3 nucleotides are TGCAGCGCCACAGAGGAGGCCGAGGCTTTCTTT. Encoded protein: CSATEEAEAFF.

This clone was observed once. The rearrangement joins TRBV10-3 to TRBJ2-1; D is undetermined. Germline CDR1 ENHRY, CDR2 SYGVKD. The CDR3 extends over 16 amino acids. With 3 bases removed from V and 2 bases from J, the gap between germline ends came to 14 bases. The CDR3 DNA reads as TGTGCCATCAGTGACCCAAGTGGTGTAGCCTACAATGAGCAGTTCTTC. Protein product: CAISDPSGVAYNEQFF.